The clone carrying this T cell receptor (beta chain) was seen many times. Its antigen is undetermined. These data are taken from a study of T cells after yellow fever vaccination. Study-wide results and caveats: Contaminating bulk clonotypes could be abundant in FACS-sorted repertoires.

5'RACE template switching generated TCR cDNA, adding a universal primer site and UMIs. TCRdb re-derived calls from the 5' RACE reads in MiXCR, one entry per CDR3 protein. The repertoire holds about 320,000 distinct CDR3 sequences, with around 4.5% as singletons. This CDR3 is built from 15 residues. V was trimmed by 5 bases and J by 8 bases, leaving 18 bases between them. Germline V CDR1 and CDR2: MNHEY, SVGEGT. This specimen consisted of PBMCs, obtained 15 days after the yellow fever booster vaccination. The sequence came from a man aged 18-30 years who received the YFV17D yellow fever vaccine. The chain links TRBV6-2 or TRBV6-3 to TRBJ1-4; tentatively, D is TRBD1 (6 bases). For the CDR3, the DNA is TGTGCCAGCAGTGACGTACAGGGATCGACCGAAAAACTGTTTTTT. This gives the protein CASSDVQGSTEKLFF.